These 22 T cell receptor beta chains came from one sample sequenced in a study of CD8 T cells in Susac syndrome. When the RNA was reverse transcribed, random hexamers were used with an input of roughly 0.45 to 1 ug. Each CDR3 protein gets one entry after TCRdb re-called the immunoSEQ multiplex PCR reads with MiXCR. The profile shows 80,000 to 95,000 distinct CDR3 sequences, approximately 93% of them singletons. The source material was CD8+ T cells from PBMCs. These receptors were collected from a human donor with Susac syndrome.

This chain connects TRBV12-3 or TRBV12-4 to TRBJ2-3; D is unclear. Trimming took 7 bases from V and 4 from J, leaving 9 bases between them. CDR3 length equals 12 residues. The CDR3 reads CASTLSPDTQYF. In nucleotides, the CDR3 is TGTGCCAGCACCCTTAGCCCAGATACGCAGTATTTT.

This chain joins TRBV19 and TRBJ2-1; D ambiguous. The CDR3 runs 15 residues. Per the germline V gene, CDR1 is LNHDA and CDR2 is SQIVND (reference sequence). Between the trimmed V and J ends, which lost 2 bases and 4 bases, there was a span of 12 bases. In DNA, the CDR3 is TGTGCCAGTAGTATATGGGGTGCCGCGTACAATGAGCAGTTCTTC. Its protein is CASSIWGAAYNEQFF.

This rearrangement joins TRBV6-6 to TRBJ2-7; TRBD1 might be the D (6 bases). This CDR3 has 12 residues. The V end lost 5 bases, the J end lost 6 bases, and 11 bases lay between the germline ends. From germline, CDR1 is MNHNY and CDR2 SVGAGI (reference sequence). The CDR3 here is CASSRLGGEQYF. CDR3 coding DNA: TGTGCCAGCAGTCGTCTAGGGGGCGAGCAGTACTTC.

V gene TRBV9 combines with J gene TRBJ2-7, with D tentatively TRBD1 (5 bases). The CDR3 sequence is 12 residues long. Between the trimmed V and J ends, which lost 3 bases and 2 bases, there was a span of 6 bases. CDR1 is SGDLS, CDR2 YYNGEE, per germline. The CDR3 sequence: CASSGQTYEQYF. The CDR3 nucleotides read TGTGCCAGCAGCGGACAGACCTACGAGCAGTACTTC.

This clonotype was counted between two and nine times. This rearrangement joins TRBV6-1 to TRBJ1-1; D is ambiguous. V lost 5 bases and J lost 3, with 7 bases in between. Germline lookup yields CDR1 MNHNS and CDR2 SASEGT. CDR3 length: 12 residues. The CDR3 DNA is TGTGCCAGCAGTTTGCTGTACACTGAAGCTTTCTTT. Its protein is CASSLLYTEAFF.

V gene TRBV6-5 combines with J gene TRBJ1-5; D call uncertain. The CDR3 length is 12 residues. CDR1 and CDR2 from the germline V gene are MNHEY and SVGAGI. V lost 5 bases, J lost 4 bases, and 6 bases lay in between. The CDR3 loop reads CASSTTNQPQHF. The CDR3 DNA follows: TGTGCCAGCAGTACGACTAATCAGCCCCAGCATTTT.

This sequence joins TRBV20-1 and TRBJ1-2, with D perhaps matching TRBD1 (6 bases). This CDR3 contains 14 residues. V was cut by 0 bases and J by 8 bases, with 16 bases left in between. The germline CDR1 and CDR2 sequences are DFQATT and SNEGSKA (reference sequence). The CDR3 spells CSARDLHRADGYTF. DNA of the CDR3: TGCAGTGCTAGAGATTTGCACAGGGCCGACGGCTACACCTTC.

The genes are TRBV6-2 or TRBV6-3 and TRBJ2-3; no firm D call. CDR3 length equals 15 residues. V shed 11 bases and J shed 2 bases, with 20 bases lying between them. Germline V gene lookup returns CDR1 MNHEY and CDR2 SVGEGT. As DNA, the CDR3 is TGTGCCTCCGAAGGGCGCGGACCTTTCACAGATACGCAGTATTTT. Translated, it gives CASEGRGPFTDTQYF.

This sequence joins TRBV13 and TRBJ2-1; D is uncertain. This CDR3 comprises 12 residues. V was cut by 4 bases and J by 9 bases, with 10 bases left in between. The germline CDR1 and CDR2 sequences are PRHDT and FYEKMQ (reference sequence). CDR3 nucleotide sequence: TGTGCCAGCAGCTCCAGCATTGGTGAGCAGTTCTTC. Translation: CASSSSIGEQFF.

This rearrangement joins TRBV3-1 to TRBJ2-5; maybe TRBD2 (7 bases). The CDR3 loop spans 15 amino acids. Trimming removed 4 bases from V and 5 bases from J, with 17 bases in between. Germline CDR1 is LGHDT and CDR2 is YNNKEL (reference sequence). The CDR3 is CASSRATEGGETQYF. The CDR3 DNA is TGTGCCAGCAGCCGCGCAACCGAGGGGGGGGAGACCCAGTACTTC.

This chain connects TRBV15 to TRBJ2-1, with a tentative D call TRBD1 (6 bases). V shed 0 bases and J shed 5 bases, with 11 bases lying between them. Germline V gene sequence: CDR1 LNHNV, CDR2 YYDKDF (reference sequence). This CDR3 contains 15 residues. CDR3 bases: TGTGCCACCAGCAGAGATCGAGACAGGAACAATGAGCAGTTCTTC. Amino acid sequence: CATSRDRDRNNEQFF.

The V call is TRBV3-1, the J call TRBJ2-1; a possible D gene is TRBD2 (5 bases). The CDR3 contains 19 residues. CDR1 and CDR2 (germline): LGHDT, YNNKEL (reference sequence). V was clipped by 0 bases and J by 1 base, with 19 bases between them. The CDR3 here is CASSQDFGGSEWSYNEQFF. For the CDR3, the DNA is TGTGCCAGCAGCCAAGATTTTGGAGGTTCGGAATGGTCCTACAATGAGCAGTTCTTC.

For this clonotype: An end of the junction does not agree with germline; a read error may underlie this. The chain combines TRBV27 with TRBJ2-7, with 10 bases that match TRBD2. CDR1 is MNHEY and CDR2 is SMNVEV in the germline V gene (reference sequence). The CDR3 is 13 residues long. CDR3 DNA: TGTGCCAGCAGTTTGGGGGGACTAGCGAGAGCATTCTTC. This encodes CASSLGGLARAFF.

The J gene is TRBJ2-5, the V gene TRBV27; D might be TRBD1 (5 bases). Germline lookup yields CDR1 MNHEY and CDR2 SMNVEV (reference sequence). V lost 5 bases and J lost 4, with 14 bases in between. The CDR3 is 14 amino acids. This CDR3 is CASSDGQSPETQYF. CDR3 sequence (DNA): TGTGCCAGCAGTGATGGACAATCACCAGAGACCCAGTACTTC.

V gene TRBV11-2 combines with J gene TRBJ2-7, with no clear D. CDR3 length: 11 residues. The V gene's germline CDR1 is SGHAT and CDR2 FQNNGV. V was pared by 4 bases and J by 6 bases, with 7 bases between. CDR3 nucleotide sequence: TGTGCCAGCAGCTCGCCCCCCGAGCAGTACTTC. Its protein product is CASSSPPEQYF.

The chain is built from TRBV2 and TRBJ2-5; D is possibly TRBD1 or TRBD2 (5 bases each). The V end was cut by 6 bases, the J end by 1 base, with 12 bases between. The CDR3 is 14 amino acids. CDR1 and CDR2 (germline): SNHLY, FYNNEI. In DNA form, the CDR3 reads TGTGCCAGCAGCAGGGTGGGGGTCCAAGAGACCCAGTACTTC. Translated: CASSRVGVQETQYF.

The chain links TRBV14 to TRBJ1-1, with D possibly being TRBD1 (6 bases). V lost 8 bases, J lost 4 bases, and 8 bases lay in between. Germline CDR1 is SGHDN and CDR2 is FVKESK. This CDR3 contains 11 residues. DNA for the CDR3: TGTGCCAGCGGAGGGGGCACTGAAGCTTTCTTT. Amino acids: CASGGGTEAFF.

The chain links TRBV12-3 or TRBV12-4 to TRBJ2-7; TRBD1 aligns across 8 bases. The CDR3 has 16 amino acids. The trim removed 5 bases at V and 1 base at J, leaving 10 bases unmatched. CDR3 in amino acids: CASSALRGQGSYEQYF. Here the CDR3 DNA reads TGTGCCAGCAGTGCCCTCAGGGGGCAGGGGTCCTACGAGCAGTACTTC.

The CDR3 DNA reads TGTGCCAGCAGAGAGTCCTACAATGAGCAGTTCTTC. Translating it yields CASRESYNEQFF. V gene TRBV5-4 combines with J gene TRBJ2-1; D not resolved. The CDR3 runs 12 residues. Trimming left V 5 bases short and J 1 base short, with 4 bases between. In germline, CDR1 is SGHNT, CDR2 YYREEE (reference sequence).

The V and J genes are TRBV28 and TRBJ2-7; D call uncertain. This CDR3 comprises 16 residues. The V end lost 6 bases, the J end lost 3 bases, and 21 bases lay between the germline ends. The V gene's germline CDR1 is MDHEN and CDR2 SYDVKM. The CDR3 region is CASSIMRPLLDYEQYF. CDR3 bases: TGTGCCAGCAGCATTATGAGACCCCTACTCGACTACGAGCAGTACTTC. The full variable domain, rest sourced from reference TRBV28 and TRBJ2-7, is DVKVTQSSRYLVKRTGEKVFLECVQDMDHENMFWYRQDPGLGLRLIYFSYDVKMKEKGDIPEGYSVSREKKERFSLILESASTNQTSMYLCASSIMRPLLDYEQYFGPGTRLTVT.

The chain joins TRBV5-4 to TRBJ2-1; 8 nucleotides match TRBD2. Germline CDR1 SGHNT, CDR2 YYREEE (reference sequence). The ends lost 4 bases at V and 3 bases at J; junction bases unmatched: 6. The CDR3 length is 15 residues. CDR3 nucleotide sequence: TGTGCCAGCAGCCCGACACTAGCGGACTACAATGAGCAGTTCTTC. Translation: CASSPTLADYNEQFF.

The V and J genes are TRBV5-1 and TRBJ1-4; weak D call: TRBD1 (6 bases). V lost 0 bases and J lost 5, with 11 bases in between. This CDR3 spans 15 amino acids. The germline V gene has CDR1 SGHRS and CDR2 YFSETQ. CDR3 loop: CASSLVGGMNEKLFF. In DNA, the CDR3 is TGCGCCAGCAGCTTGGTTGGGGGCATGAATGAAAAACTGTTTTTT.